A selection of T cell receptor beta chains follows, all from one sample in a study of early T cells in non-severe SARS-CoV-2 infection. Via MiXCR, TCRdb re-called the 5' RACE reads, giving one row per CDR3 protein. The table lists 25,000 to 30,000 distinct CDR3 sequences, less than 10% of them singletons, with approximately 14% in the top ten. The source material was whole blood. These receptor sequences come from an adult who was a healthcare worker with PCR-confirmed SARS-CoV-2 infection or an uninfected control (not recorded which). Both conserved end residues are trimmed from each CDR3.

TRBV20-1	TRBJ2-7	SARVGQNEQY
TRBV7-6	TRBJ1-1	ASSSGPDTEAF
TRBV28	TRBJ1-1	ASSSLVRENTEAF
TRBV9	TRBJ2-7	ASSVGTDTHGY
TRBV4-1	TRBJ2-1	ASSQEPTPNNEQF
TRBV7-3	TRBJ2-3	ASRQQGGLPDTQY
TRBV10-3	TRBJ2-7	AISESGRGYEQY
TRBV6-2/TRBV6-3	TRBJ1-1	ASSSFQGQMNTEAF
TRBV29-1	TRBJ1-2	SVGTGRPNYGYT
TRBV2	TRBJ2-1	ASRGQGPVVF
TRBV7-7	TRBJ1-1	ASSPLQVGNTEAF
TRBV7-9	TRBJ1-4	ASSLSWDRDEKLF
TRBV3-1	TRBJ2-3	ASSQVVGDADTQY
TRBV19	TRBJ2-1	ASSPTDRWGQF
TRBV2	TRBJ1-1	ASSPDVDTEAF
TRBV5-1	TRBJ1-1	ASSLVGPTNTEAS
TRBV29-1	TRBJ1-1	SVVRQNTEAF
TRBV7-6	TRBJ2-1	ASSPMDRDYNEQF
TRBV3-1	TRBJ2-2	ASSATTGRTGELF
TRBV29-1	TRBJ1-5	SVLFPGGPQH
TRBV7-7	TRBJ2-6	ASSLYGANVLT
TRBV4-1	TRBJ2-3	ASSPTQGGGSTDTQY
TRBV15	TRBJ1-1	ATSRDLEQIEAF
TRBV27	TRBJ2-3	ASRYRTVKDTQY
TRBV6-2/TRBV6-3	TRBJ1-2	ASSDRDNYGYT
TRBV10-3	TRBJ2-7	AISENQGRYEQY
TRBV12-3/TRBV12-4	TRBJ2-1	ASSLGQGVANEQF
TRBV18	TRBJ1-1	ASSPGTDVAEAF
TRBV5-1	TRBJ1-1	ASSFLPRGTEAF
TRBV14	TRBJ2-7	ASSRGGGTGRAYEQY
TRBV20-1	TRBJ1-1	SAREGGTGGNTEAF
TRBV6-2/TRBV6-3	TRBJ2-5	ASSYSSSGGRRETQY
TRBV4-1	TRBJ2-4	ASSQDFQNIQY
TRBV19	TRBJ2-6	ASSTQNSGANVLT
TRBV2	TRBJ2-3	ASTVSGGSDTQY
TRBV19	TRBJ1-6	ASSISLSREISPLH
TRBV7-2	TRBJ2-3	ASSLVGGGGARTDTQY
TRBV29-1	TRBJ2-7	SGLSGTSYEQY
TRBV5-6	TRBJ2-5	ASSFGPQETQY
TRBV18	TRBJ2-7	ASSPLLTGGYEQY
TRBV12-3/TRBV12-4	TRBJ2-2	ASSLNWAGELF
TRBV12-3/TRBV12-4	TRBJ1-1	ASSSLGNTEAF
TRBV5-6	TRBJ2-7	ASSLYYEQY
TRBV19	TRBJ2-2	ASSSGTGKNTGELF
TRBV27	TRBJ2-1	ASSRQSGTGFEQF
TRBV7-2	TRBJ2-7	ASSSTGGGQQY
TRBV4-3	TRBJ2-7	ASSSDRQGSYEQY
TRBV6-2/TRBV6-3	TRBJ2-7	ASSTLYEQY
TRBV7-2	TRBJ1-4	ASSVLGSANEKLF
TRBV29-1	TRBJ1-1	SSSRDSRVAF
TRBV20-1	TRBJ2-3	SGGIGWRGGEGDTQY
TRBV20-1	TRBJ1-1	SASEMRAF